This TCR beta chain emerged from a study of shared clonotypes between healthy human individuals (dated by TCRdb to the early 2020s). In terms of the full investigation: A few men and two women, aged 18 to 49 years, made up the cohort. Each donor's leukapheresis produced roughly between roughly 0.85 and 10 billion PBMCs. The study deeply sequenced blood TCR repertoires of five healthy adults to estimate repertoire size and the extent of clonotype sharing between individuals. To increase sequencing depth and limit assay-specific biases, TCR repertoire library preparation and sequencing were carried out by different laboratories using diverse techniques. For each donor, CD4 naive and CD4 memory were each run on three plates, CD8 naive on two plates, and CD8 memory on one plate.

The CDR3 goes from the cysteine to the phenylalanine over 16 residues. Of the read, only the CDR3 DNA is kept; its 48 bases are in frame from base 1. The germline V and J ends show losses of 6 bases and 0 bases respectively, and no gene match explains 4 bases of the junction. The germline V gene yields MGHRA for CDR1 and YSYEKL for CDR2. Study-wide conclusions, independent of this receptor: Sampling was restricted to blood, and TCR repertoires in tissues likely differ from the TCR repertoires found in blood. Pairwise subsampling indicated that sequencing depth was expected to affect the degree of clonotype sharing among donors. Rarefaction of sorted-subset datasets indicated incomplete sequencing despite the large sequencing depth. Clonotypes shared by all four sorted-subset donors showed higher generation probabilities than non-shared clonotypes. Sharing across several donors was observed for about 5% of naive CD4, under 4% of naive CD8, over 2% of memory CD4, and roughly 0.4% of memory CD8 clonotypes. Because the study included a small number of donors, the genetic and exposure-history diversity represented was limited. Naive subsets generally had larger estimated clonotype richness than memory subsets did.

This clone showed up just a few times. Which antigen it targets is not known. No clone much larger than this one lies a single base away; base qualities are absent. TCR CDR3 regions were amplified from genomic DNA by multiplex PCR using the deep immunoSEQ assay. Extracted genomic DNA from each cell subset was distributed evenly across all wells of several immunoSEQ 96-well plates, and each plate was treated as a replicate. For sorted subsets, around 0.2 ug genomic DNA, equal to approximately 30,000 T cell genomes, was loaded into each replicate PCR. Purified libraries were measured with a Qubit 3.0 fluorometer, size-checked on a Bioanalyzer 2100, and measured again with the KAPA Library Quantification kit. Every immunoSEQ 96-well plate was sequenced on a separate single-read 150-cycle Illumina NextSeq 550 flow cell. Concerning the study's data processing: Because the immunoSEQ output held only junctional sequences and lacked quality scores, the filtering could not match the filtering applied to full-length reads. To assign V/J genes and CDR3, sequences were annotated against IMGT germline references using PyIR, a Python wrapper for IgBLAST v1.9. Reads were filtered out if the reads had weak V/J assignments (E-value above 1e-6), no CDR3, stop codons, out-of-frame junctions, or ambiguous translated residues. A V3J clonotype was defined by an identical inferred V gene, J gene, and CDR3 amino acid sequence. To compute the percentage overlap between repertoires, the number of shared unique clonotypes was divided by the size of the smaller repertoire. RTK rarefaction, the Chao1 estimator, and Recon v2.1 estimates of unobserved clonotypes were used to assess repertoire richness. OLGA was used to compute generation probabilities for all TCRbeta clonotypes that the gDNA method yielded from a few donors. Sourced from immuneACCESS, this table was stored by TCRdb with only in-frame sequences that have V and J called. A share of the clones is absent; for the studies checked, an unresolved V gene accounts for under half, and the remainder has no known explanation. V, J and clone size are those of that table, while D and trimming were read from the DNA. The table for this sample lists 780,000 or so clones; 72% of them were counted only once. Around 1.8% of the sample is taken by the ten largest.

The donors were healthy, HIV-negative adults who had no recently reported acute infections or vaccinations. Every donor was a Caucasian adult residing in Nashville, Tennessee, USA. CD4+ T cells were enriched by magnetic negative selection; naive cells were then positively selected on CD45RA, and the negative fraction formed the memory subset. After blood collection by leukapheresis, PBMCs were isolated using Ficoll-Histopaque density gradient centrifugation and then cryopreserved in the vapor phase of liquid nitrogen. Purity and quantity of every magnetically sorted T cell population were checked by analytical flow cytometry. Each sorted fraction had its genomic DNA isolated and then quantified by UV absorbance on a Nanodrop 2000c.

This receptor was identified in a woman in her 30s in good health. Source material: memory CD4+ T cells sorted from blood. This specimen's cell subset or site label, per the study, means: CD45RA-negative fraction. The sequence joins TRBV4-1 to TRBJ2-1, with 11 bases matching TRBD2. CDR3 loop: CASSSSGRSSYNEQFF. Here is the DNA: TGCGCCAGCAGTTCTAGCGGGAGGTCCTCCTACAATGAGCAGTTCTTC.